The 21 T cell receptor beta chains given below trace back to one sample, sequenced in a study of T cell responses to AZD1222 COVID-19 vaccine. The data were produced by immunoSEQ multiplex PCR, yet TCRdb's version contains in-frame clones alone and is incomplete. The sample shows around 79,000 clones, about 85% of them seen only once. The sample here was peripheral blood, taken on day 0 of AZD1222 vaccination. Receptor source: an adult in good health.

This clone was detected only once. The CDR3 reads CASSVRQGAYNEQFF. CDR3 bases: TGTGCCAGCAGCGTCCGACAGGGGGCATACAATGAGCAGTTCTTC. This chain connects TRBV9 to TRBJ2-1, with 10 bases aligning to TRBD1. Germline CDR1 reads SGDLS; CDR2 reads YYNGEE. This CDR3 is 15 amino acids long. The V gene end was trimmed by 2 bases and the J gene end by 4 bases; junction bases not matched to a gene: 3.

This rearrangement joins TRBV6-4 to TRBJ1-1; D is ambiguous. The CDR3 is 14 amino acids. Germline V gene sequence: CDR1 MRHNA, CDR2 SNTAGT. The ends were cut back, 5 bases at V and 1 base at J, with 11 bases in the middle. CDR3 nucleotide sequence: TGTGCCAGCAGTTGTAAGGTGAGGAACACTGAAGCTTTCTTT. As protein: CASSCKVRNTEAFF.

The chain uses TRBV19 and TRBJ2-7; 7 bases fit TRBD2. Trimming removed 4 bases from V and 4 bases from J; junction bases left unmatched: 16. The germline V gene has CDR1 LNHDA and CDR2 SQIVND (reference sequence). This CDR3 spans 17 amino acids. The DNA for the CDR3 is TGTGCCAGTAGTAGGGGCCCGGTGGTCCTAGCGGAGTACGAGCAGTACTTC. It encodes CASSRGPVVLAEYEQYF.

The gene calls are TRBV5-4 and TRBJ1-3; TRBD1 matches 7 bases. The V gene end was trimmed by 4 bases and the J gene end by 0 bases; junction bases not matched to a gene: 1. CDR3 length: 14 amino acids. Germline assignment: CDR1 SGHNT and CDR2 YYREEE (reference sequence). CDR3 DNA sequence: TGTGCCAGCAGCCGGGACAGCTCTGGAAACACCATATATTTT. Its translation is CASSRDSSGNTIYF.

The V gene is TRBV12-3 or TRBV12-4, the J gene TRBJ1-1, with TRBD1 matching 11 bases. The length of the CDR3 is 12 residues. V was clipped by 6 bases and J by 10 bases; unmatched bases: 4. In DNA form, the CDR3 reads TGTGCCAGCAGCCGAGGACAGGGGGCAGCTTTCTTT. This codes for CASSRGQGAAFF.

This clone was seen more than once but under ten times. The rearrangement uses TRBV6-2 or TRBV6-3 and TRBJ1-3; D remains unclear. This CDR3 has 12 amino acids. Trimming took 2 bases from V and 4 from J, leaving 3 bases between them. Germline CDR1 and CDR2: MNHEY and SVGEGT. The chain's CDR3 is CASSYTGNTIYF. CDR3 sequence (DNA): TGTGCCAGCAGTTACACGGGAAACACCATATATTTT.

This sequence joins TRBV24-1 and TRBJ1-2; 7 nucleotides agree with TRBD1. Germline lookup yields CDR1 KGHDR and CDR2 SFDVKD. This CDR3 has 15 residues. V was clipped by 1 base and J by 9 bases; unmatched bases: 10. In DNA form, the CDR3 reads TGTGCCACCAGTGATTTCCGACAGGGAATTGAGAGCTACACCTTC. This sequence encodes CATSDFRQGIESYTF.

The chain couples TRBV5-1 to TRBJ1-3, with a weak D call TRBD1 (5 bases). There are 15 residues in the CDR3. Trimming took 1 base from V and 0 from J, leaving 8 bases between them. Germline loops: CDR1 SGHRS, CDR2 YFSETQ. The CDR3 DNA is TGCGCCAGCAGCTTGCTGGGGGTCTCTGGAAACACCATATATTTT. Its translation: CASSLLGVSGNTIYF.

This clone was observed a handful of times. The V gene is TRBV7-9, the J gene TRBJ1-6; D gene uncertain. Trimming shortened V by 5 bases and J by 7 bases, and 12 bases separated the two germline ends. CDR3 length: 14 amino acids. CDR1 and CDR2 from the germline V gene are SEHNR and FQNEAQ (reference sequence). The CDR3 nucleotides read TGTGCCAGCAGCCCTGGACGGACGAATTCACCCCTCCACTTT. It codes for CASSPGRTNSPLHF.

This clone was seen only a few times. The chain links TRBV7-9 to TRBJ2-7; D may be TRBD1 or TRBD2 (5 bases each). The germline V and J ends were trimmed by 6 bases and 4 bases, with 13 bases remaining between them. CDR3 length: 13 residues. Germline assignment: CDR1 SEHNR and CDR2 FQNEAQ (reference sequence). The CDR3 sequence is CASRGRDLYEQYF. For the CDR3, the DNA is TGTGCCAGCAGGGGCAGGGACCTATACGAGCAGTACTTC.

This sequence joins TRBV18 and TRBJ2-3; no definite D call. The CDR3 sequence is 14 residues long. V dropped 3 bases and J dropped 4 bases, with 11 bases sitting between them. Looked up from germline, CDR1 is KGHSH and CDR2 is LQKENI. The CDR3 DNA reads TGTGCCAGCTCACCCGCCTATTCGTCAGATACGCAGTATTTT. It translates to CASSPAYSSDTQYF.

The J gene is TRBJ1-5, the V gene TRBV28; maybe TRBD1 (6 bases). From germline, CDR1 is MDHEN and CDR2 SYDVKM. This CDR3 spans 12 amino acids. V was shortened by 11 bases and J by 2 bases, with 10 bases between the two germline ends. As DNA, the CDR3 is TGTGCCGGACGACAGGGCAATCAGCCCCAGCATTTT. Amino acids: CAGRQGNQPQHF.

The chain uses TRBV7-9 and TRBJ1-3, with D tentatively TRBD1 (6 bases). V was clipped by 5 bases and J by 0 bases, with 11 bases between them. Looked up from germline, CDR1 is SEHNR and CDR2 is FQNEAQ (reference sequence). The CDR3 totals 15 residues. This CDR3 is CASSTRTASGNTIYF. Here the CDR3 DNA reads TGTGCCAGCAGCACCCGGACAGCCTCTGGAAACACCATATATTTT.

CDR3 DNA sequence: TGTGCCAGCAGCTTAGCGTCGGTGCGACAAGAGACCCAGTACTTC. It codes for CASSLASVRQETQYF. The V gene is TRBV7-6, the J gene TRBJ2-5; D is undetermined. This CDR3 is 15 amino acids long. Trimming took 0 bases from V and 2 from J, leaving 10 bases between them. Per the germline V gene, CDR1 is SGHVS and CDR2 is FNYEAQ.

The gene calls are TRBV23-1 and TRBJ2-1, with 14 bases lining up with TRBD2. TRBV23-1 is noted as an ORF with a role that remains uncertain. The CDR3 is made up of 16 amino acids. Trimming removed 4 bases from V and 6 bases from J; junction bases left unmatched: 5. The chain's CDR3 is CASSPRLAGGVNEQFF. The CDR3 DNA reads TGCGCCAGCAGTCCCCGACTAGCGGGAGGGGTCAATGAGCAGTTCTTC.

J is TRBJ2-1 and V is TRBV7-3; 8 nucleotides align to TRBD2. The V gene's germline CDR1 is SGHTA and CDR2 FQGTGA. There are 16 residues in the CDR3. V dropped 1 base and J dropped 3; count of bases not matched to a gene: 5. The CDR3 nucleotides are TGTGCCAGCAGCTTAATGTGGCTAGCGGGCTACAATGAGCAGTTCTTC. The encoded protein is CASSLMWLAGYNEQFF.

This clone was recorded a few times. This rearrangement joins TRBV4-2 to TRBJ2-2; no definite D call. Trimming removed 0 bases from V and 4 bases from J, with 3 bases in between. CDR1 LGHNA and CDR2 YNFKEQ come from the germline V gene. The CDR3 totals 13 residues. This chain's CDR3 is CASSQDRTGELFF. DNA for the CDR3: TGTGCCAGCAGCCAAGACCGCACCGGGGAGCTGTTTTTT.

The rearrangement joins TRBV12-3 or TRBV12-4 to TRBJ2-7, with 7 positions matching TRBD1. This CDR3 has 13 residues. J lost 4 bases, V lost 8 bases, and 8 bases had no gene match. In DNA form, the CDR3 reads TGTGCCAGCGGTGGGCAGGGGGAATACGAGCAGTACTTC. Its protein product is CASGGQGEYEQYF.

The V and J genes are TRBV30 and TRBJ1-2; unclear D gene. Between the trimmed V and J ends, which lost 3 bases and 2 bases, there was a span of 16 bases. The CDR3 consists of 15 residues. In germline, CDR1 is GTSNPN, CDR2 SVGIG (reference sequence). The CDR3 nucleotides read TGTGCCTGGAGGACGGGCCCCCCGAAGAACTATGGCTACACCTTC. Its protein product is CAWRTGPPKNYGYTF.

The genes are TRBV7-9 and TRBJ1-2, with D tentatively TRBD1 (5 bases). Germline loops: CDR1 SEHNR, CDR2 FQNEAQ (reference sequence). This CDR3 is 13 amino acids long. The V end was cut by 5 bases, the J end by 8 bases, with 15 bases between. The CDR3 loop reads CASSPSSGIGYTF. The CDR3 DNA is TGTGCCAGCAGCCCCAGTTCAGGGATCGGCTACACCTTC.

The count of this clone is one. CDR3 sequence reads: CASGLDNRLTGTGDFREQFF. The CDR3, as DNA: TGTGCTAGTGGTTTGGACAACCGGCTAACCGGGACAGGGGATTTCAGAGAGCAGTTCTTC. The chain employs TRBV12-5 and TRBJ2-1, with TRBD1 identical over 10 bases. The CDR3 runs 20 residues. V shed 1 base, J shed 10 bases, and the junction held 22 bases outside the gene matches. Germline assignment: CDR1 LGHNT and CDR2 FRNRAP.